A selection of T cell receptor beta chains follows, all from one sample in a study of T cells in Graves' hyperthyroidism and ophthalmopathy. TCRdb ran MiXCR on the multiplex PCR reads and lists one entry per CDR3 protein. This table holds some 400,000 distinct CDR3 sequences, 14% found once. Source material: blood. The receptors were sampled from a woman aged 55-70 years with Graves' hyperthyroidism. The CDR3 runs from the conserved cysteine through the conserved F or W. The order of the fields is V gene, CDR3 protein.

v_call: TRBV27
cdr3_aa: CASSSRTSGFTDTQYF

v_call: TRBV5-1
cdr3_aa: CASSLDRGLAGVLDTQYF

v_call: TRBV9
cdr3_aa: CASSGGLSPGELFF

v_call: TRBV7-3
cdr3_aa: CASSLRGGSETQYF

v_call: TRBV5-6
cdr3_aa: CASSRGYPFPYEQYF

v_call: TRBV2
cdr3_aa: CASSIQGARGYTF

v_call: TRBV7-3
cdr3_aa: CASRYGLAGSNEQFF

v_call: TRBV5-5
cdr3_aa: CASSLGVETQCF

v_call: TRBV20-1
cdr3_aa: CSAKSQGGGGYNEQFF

v_call: TRBV10-2
cdr3_aa: CASSEGRLRGEQYF

v_call: TRBV7-9
cdr3_aa: CASSLAQIRTMGDEQFF

v_call: TRBV6-1
cdr3_aa: CASSPANWDRNYGYTF

v_call: TRBV28
cdr3_aa: CASESTRHRGIRETQYF

v_call: TRBV19
cdr3_aa: CASILGTSGNNEQFF

v_call: TRBV5-1
cdr3_aa: CASSFKGSAYEQYF

v_call: TRBV7-9
cdr3_aa: CASSSYRVGETQYF

v_call: TRBV19
cdr3_aa: CASSMRLAELYEQYF

v_call: TRBV20-1
cdr3_aa: CSARDPRRGNTEAFF

v_call: TRBV4-1
cdr3_aa: CASSQDVPDTPTDTQYF

v_call: TRBV12-3/TRBV12-4
cdr3_aa: CASSPLAGGEGTDTQYF

v_call: TRBV25-1
cdr3_aa: CASSGEARGAGANVLTF

v_call: TRBV4-1
cdr3_aa: CASSQDGAGAAGGANVLTF

v_call: TRBV19
cdr3_aa: CASSSSGGETQYF

v_call: TRBV20-1
cdr3_aa: CSARDLAGGADTQYF

v_call: TRBV9
cdr3_aa: CASSVGQEYYGYTF

v_call: TRBV6-1
cdr3_aa: CASSYLGENTEAFF

v_call: TRBV3-1
cdr3_aa: CASSQVVAEQFF

v_call: TRBV27
cdr3_aa: CASREQGALDGYTF

v_call: TRBV6-1
cdr3_aa: CASSPSRGTTVLGSYEQYF

v_call: TRBV20-1
cdr3_aa: CSARIQGVDYGYTF

v_call: TRBV24-1
cdr3_aa: CATSERLRSYEQYF

v_call: TRBV7-8
cdr3_aa: CASSQSGTSTDTQYF

v_call: TRBV5-1
cdr3_aa: CASSWDGLPNERLFF

v_call: TRBV12-5
cdr3_aa: CASGLTGGREQYF

v_call: TRBV7-9
cdr3_aa: CASSLGPGTVNTEAFF

v_call: TRBV24-1
cdr3_aa: CATSDDGLAGQETQYF

v_call: TRBV25-1
cdr3_aa: CASSEFSRGIPNSPLHF

v_call: TRBV7-9
cdr3_aa: CASSAIDKYNEQFF

v_call: TRBV6-2/TRBV6-3
cdr3_aa: CASSYRPDRKYYEQYF

v_call: TRBV19
cdr3_aa: CASSIVLAGVHEQYF

v_call: TRBV24-1
cdr3_aa: CATSDLKGRATGELFF

v_call: TRBV6-1
cdr3_aa: CASSPPKGASGSSYNEQFF

v_call: TRBV3-1
cdr3_aa: CASSQKDRANYGYTF

v_call: TRBV3-1
cdr3_aa: CASSPPGQGNTEAFF

v_call: TRBV12-3/TRBV12-4
cdr3_aa: CASSSTGAAIQYF

v_call: TRBV27
cdr3_aa: CASSSRWEMGGGYEQYF

v_call: TRBV7-3
cdr3_aa: CASSQWGGPGSYEQYF

v_call: TRBV2
cdr3_aa: CASRAGQGNQPQHF

v_call: TRBV6-1
cdr3_aa: CASNPTDTQYF

v_call: TRBV5-1
cdr3_aa: CASRDISGLGEAFF

v_call: TRBV29-1
cdr3_aa: CSVYFGTSYISSYEQHF

v_call: TRBV11-2
cdr3_aa: CASSFYDRDGYTF

v_call: TRBV2
cdr3_aa: CASSELTGRFYGYTF

v_call: TRBV14
cdr3_aa: CASSQALSPGTDTQYF

v_call: TRBV5-6
cdr3_aa: CASSLVPGGGYEQYF

v_call: TRBV11-3
cdr3_aa: CASSRAWQGENYGYTF

v_call: TRBV12-3/TRBV12-4
cdr3_aa: CASSPRDPVGNSPLHF

v_call: TRBV2
cdr3_aa: CASRATGGEQYF

v_call: TRBV12-3/TRBV12-4
cdr3_aa: CASSILAGVVNEQFF

v_call: TRBV7-3
cdr3_aa: CASSLISGSADTQYF